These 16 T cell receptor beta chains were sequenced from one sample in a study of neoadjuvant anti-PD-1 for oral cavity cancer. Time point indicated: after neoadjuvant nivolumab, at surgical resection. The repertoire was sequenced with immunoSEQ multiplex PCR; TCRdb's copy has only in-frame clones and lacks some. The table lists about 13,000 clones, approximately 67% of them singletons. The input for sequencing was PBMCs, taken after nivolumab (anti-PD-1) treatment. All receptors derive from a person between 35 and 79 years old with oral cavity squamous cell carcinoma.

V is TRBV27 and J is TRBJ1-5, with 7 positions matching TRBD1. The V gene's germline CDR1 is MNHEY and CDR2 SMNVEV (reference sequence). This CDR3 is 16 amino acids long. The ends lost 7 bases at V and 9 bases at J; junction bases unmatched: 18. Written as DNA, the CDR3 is TGTGCCAGCAAAACCACCGGGACAGTTACTTCCTCGCCCCAGCATTTT. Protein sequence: CASKTTGTVTSSPQHF.

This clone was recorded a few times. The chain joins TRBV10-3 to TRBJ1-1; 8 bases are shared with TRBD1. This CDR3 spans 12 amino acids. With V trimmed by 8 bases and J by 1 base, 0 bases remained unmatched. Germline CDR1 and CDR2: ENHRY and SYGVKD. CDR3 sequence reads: CAIGTGNTEAFF. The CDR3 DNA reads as TGTGCCATCGGGACAGGGAACACTGAAGCTTTCTTT.

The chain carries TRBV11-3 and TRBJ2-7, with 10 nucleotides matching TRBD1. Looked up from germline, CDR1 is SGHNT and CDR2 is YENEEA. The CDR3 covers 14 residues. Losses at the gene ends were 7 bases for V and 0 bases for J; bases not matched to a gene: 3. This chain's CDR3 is CASNGTGDSYEQYF. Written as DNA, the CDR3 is TGTGCCAGCAACGGGACAGGGGACTCCTACGAGCAGTACTTC.

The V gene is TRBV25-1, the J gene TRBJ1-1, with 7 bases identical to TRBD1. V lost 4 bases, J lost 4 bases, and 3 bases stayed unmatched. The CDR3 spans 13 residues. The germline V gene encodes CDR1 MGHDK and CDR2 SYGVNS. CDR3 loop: CASSVGGLTEAFF. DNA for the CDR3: TGTGCCAGCAGTGTAGGGGGCCTCACTGAAGCTTTCTTT.

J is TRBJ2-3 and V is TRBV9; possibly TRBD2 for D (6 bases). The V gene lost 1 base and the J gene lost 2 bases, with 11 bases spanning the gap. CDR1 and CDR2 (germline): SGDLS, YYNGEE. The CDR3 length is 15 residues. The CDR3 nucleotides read TGTGCCAGCAGCGTATCGGGGGAGTTCACAGATACGCAGTATTTT. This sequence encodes CASSVSGEFTDTQYF.

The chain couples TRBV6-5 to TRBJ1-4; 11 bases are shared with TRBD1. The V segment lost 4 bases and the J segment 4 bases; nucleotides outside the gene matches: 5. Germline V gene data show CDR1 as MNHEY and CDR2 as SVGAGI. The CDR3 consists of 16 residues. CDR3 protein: CASSLYGTGGNEKLFF. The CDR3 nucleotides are TGTGCCAGCAGTTTATATGGGACAGGGGGTAATGAAAAACTGTTTTTT.

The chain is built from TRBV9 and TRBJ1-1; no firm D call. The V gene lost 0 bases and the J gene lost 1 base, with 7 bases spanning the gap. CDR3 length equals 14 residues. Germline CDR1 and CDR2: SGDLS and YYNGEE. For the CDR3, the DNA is TGTGCCAGCAGCGTAGAAGTTAGGAACACTGAAGCTTTCTTT. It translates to CASSVEVRNTEAFF.

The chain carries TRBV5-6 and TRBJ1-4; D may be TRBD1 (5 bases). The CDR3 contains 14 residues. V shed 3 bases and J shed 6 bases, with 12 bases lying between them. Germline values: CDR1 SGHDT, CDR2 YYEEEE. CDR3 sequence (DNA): TGTGCCAGCAGCTCCGGGACTGCCCATGAAAAACTGTTTTTT. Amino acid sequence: CASSSGTAHEKLFF.

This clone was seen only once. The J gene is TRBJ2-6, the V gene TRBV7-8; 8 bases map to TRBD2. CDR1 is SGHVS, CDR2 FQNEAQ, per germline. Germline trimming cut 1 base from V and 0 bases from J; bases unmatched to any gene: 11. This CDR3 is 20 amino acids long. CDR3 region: CASSLGGGGRPLSGANVLTF. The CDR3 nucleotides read TGTGCCAGCAGCTTAGGGGGCGGGGGGCGTCCTCTCTCTGGGGCCAACGTCCTGACTTTC.

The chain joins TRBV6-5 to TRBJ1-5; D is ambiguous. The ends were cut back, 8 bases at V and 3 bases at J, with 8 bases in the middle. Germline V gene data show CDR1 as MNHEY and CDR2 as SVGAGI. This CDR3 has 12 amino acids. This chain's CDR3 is CASGQPNQPQHF. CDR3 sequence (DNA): TGTGCCAGCGGGCAACCCAATCAGCCCCAGCATTTT.

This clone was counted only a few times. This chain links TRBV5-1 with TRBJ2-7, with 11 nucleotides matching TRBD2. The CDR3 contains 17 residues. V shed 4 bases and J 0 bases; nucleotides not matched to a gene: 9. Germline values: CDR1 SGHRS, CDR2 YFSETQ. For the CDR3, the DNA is TGCGCCAGCAGCCCCGGGACTAGCGGCAGGAGCTCCTACGAGCAGTACTTC. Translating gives CASSPGTSGRSSYEQYF.

CDR3 bases: TGTGCCAGCAGCGTAGAGGAGGGAGGGCCTCGGTCTGAGCTGTTTTTT. Translation gives CASSVEEGGPRSELFF. The chain employs TRBV9 and TRBJ2-2; the match to TRBD2 covers 7 bases. Trimming removed 0 bases from V and 11 bases from J; junction bases left unmatched: 13. The CDR3 loop spans 16 amino acids. Germline CDR1 SGDLS, CDR2 YYNGEE.

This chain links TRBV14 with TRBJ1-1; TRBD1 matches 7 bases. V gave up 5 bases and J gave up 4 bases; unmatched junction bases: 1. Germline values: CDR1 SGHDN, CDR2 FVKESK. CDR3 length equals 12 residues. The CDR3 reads CASSRDSTEAFF. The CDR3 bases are TGTGCCAGCAGCAGGGACAGCACTGAAGCTTTCTTT.

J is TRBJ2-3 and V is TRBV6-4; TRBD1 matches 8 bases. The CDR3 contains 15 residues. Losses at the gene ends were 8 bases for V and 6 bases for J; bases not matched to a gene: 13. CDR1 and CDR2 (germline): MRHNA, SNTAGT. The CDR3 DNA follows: TGTGCCAGCTCCCCGGGGACAGGCCAAAGTGATACGCAGTATTTT. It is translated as CASSPGTGQSDTQYF.

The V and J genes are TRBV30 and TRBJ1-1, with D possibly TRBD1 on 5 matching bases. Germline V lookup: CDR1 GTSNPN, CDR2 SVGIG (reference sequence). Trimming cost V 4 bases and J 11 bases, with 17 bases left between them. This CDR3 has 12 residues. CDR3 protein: CAWNSGFGVAFF. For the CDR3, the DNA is TGTGCCTGGAACTCAGGGTTCGGTGTGGCTTTCTTT.

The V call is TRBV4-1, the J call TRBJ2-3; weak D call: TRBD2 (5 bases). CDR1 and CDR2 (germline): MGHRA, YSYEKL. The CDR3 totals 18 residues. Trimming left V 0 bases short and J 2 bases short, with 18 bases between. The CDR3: CASSQDDVTGSPTDTQYF. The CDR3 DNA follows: TGCGCCAGCAGCCAAGATGACGTCACGGGGAGCCCCACAGATACGCAGTATTTT.